This T cell receptor beta chain originates from a study of blood T cells in healthy people across ages. Study-wide points: More naive CD4+ cells and higher diversity were found in long-lived than in aged donors.

The germline gives CDR1 SGHRS, CDR2 YFSETQ. Trimming pared 7 bases from V and 5 bases from J, leaving 19 bases between. CDR3 length: 14 amino acids. Concerning this clonotype itself: Its antigen is unidentified.

The use of a sample-barcoded 5' primer and a J-beta primer mix characterized a second PCR of roughly 7 to 12 cycles. From each sample, at least 2.5 million paired-end reads containing CDR3 were obtained. One entry per CDR3 protein results from TCRdb running MiXCR on the 5' RACE reads. The data contain 1.6 million or so distinct CDR3 sequences, around 35% of them singletons. This chain uses TRBV5-1 with TRBJ2-7; a weak D match, TRBD1 (6 bases). This receptor was obtained from a woman in her twenties or thirties in good health. Sample: blood. The CDR3 region is CASGGARGSDEQYF. The CDR3 nucleotides are TGCGCCAGCGGAGGCGCTAGGGGGTCGGACGAGCAGTACTTC.